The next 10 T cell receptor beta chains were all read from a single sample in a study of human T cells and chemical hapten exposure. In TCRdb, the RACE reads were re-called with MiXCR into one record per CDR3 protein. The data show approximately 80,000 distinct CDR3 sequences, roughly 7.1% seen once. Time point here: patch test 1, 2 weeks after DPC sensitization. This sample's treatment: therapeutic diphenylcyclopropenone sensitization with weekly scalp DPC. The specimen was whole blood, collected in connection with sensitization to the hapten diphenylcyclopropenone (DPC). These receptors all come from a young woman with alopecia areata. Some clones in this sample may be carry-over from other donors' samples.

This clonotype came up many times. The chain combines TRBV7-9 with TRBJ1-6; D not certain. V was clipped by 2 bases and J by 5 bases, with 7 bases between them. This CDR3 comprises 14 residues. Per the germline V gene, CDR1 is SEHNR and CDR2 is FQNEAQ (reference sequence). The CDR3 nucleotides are TGTGCCAGCAGCTTACACAGTGATAATTCACCCCTCCACTTT. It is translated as CASSLHSDNSPLHF.

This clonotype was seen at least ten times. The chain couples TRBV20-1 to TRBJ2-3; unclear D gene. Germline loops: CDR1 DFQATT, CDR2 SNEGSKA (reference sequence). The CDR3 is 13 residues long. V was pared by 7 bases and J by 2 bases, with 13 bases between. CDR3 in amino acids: CSGRLGFTDTQYF. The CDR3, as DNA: TGCAGTGGACGTTTGGGGTTCACAGATACGCAGTATTTT.

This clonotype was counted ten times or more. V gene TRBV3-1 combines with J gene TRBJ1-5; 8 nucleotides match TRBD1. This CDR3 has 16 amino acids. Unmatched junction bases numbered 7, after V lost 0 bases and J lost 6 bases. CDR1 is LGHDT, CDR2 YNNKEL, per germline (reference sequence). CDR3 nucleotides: TGTGCCAGCAGCCAAGAGGGCAGGGGGCACGGTCAGCCCCAGCATTTT. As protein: CASSQEGRGHGQPQHF.

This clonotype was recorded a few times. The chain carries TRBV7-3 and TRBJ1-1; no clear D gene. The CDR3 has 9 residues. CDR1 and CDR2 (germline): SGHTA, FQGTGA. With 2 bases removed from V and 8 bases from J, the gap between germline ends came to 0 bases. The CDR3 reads CASSLEAFF. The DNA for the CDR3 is TGTGCCAGCAGCTTAGAAGCTTTCTTT.

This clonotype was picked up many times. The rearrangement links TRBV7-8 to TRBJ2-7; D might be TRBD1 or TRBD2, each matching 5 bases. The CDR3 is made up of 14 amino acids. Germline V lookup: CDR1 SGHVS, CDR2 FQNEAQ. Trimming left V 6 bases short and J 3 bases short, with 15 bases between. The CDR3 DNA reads TGTGCCAGCAGGTTTGGGGGATATTACTACGAGCAGTACTTC. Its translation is CASRFGGYYYEQYF.

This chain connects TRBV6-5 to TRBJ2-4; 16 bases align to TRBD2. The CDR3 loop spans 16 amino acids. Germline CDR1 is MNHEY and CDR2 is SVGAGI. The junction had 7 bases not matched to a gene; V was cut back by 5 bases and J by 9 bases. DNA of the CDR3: TGTGCCAGCAGTGCCCCGGGACTAGCGGGGGGGCTCATTCAGTACTTC. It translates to CASSAPGLAGGLIQYF.

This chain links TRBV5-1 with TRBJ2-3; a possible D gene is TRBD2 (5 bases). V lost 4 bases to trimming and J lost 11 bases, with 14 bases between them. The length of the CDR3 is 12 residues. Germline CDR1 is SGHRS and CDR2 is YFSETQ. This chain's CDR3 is CASSVEGVGQYF. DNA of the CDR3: TGCGCCAGCAGCGTAGAGGGTGTCGGGCAGTATTTT.

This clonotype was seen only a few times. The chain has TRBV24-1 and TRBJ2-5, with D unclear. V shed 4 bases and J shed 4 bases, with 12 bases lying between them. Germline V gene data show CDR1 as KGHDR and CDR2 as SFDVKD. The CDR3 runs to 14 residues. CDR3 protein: CATSDSDGTETQYF. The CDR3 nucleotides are TGTGCCACCAGTGACTCGGACGGCACAGAGACCCAGTACTTC.

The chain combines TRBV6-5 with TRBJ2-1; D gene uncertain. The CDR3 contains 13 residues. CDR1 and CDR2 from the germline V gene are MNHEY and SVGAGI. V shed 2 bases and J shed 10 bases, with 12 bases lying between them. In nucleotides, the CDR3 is TGTGCCAGCAGTTACCAAGTACTACAGGAGCAGTTCTTC. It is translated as CASSYQVLQEQFF.

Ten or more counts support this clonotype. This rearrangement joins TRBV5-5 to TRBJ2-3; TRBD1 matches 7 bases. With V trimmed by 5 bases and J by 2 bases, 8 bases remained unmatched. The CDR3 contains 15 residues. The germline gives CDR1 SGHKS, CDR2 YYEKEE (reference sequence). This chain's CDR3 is CASSFTGDNTDTQYF. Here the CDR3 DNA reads TGTGCCAGCAGTTTTACAGGGGATAACACAGATACGCAGTATTTT.